Each of the 10 T cell receptor beta chains below was sequenced from the same sample in a study of blood T cell repertoires in COVID-19. Profiling relied on immunoSEQ multiplex PCR, and the TCRdb table lists in-frame clones only, not all of them. The sample has 130,000 to 150,000 clones; roughly nine tenths are singletons. The sample taken for sequencing was peripheral blood. The receptors here all came from a human donor in a cohort sampled during active COVID-19.

The rearrangement links TRBV18 to TRBJ2-3; tentatively, D is TRBD2 (6 bases). CDR1 KGHSH and CDR2 LQKENI come from the germline V gene. V was clipped by 3 bases and J by 4 bases, with 11 bases between them. The CDR3 contains 14 residues. The CDR3 DNA is TGTGCCAGCTCACCCTTGGGGGGTCCAGATACGCAGTATTTT. Amino acid sequence: CASSPLGGPDTQYF.

V and J are TRBV6-1 and TRBJ2-3; D is perhaps TRBD2 (5 bases). The CDR3 spans 16 residues. The ends were cut back, 0 bases at V and 0 bases at J, with 10 bases in the middle. Germline lookup yields CDR1 MNHNS and CDR2 SASEGT. CDR3 bases: TGTGCCAGCAGTGAAGCGGTGAGCGGTAGCACAGATACGCAGTATTTT. This sequence encodes CASSEAVSGSTDTQYF.

The chain recombines TRBV2 with TRBJ1-2; 7 bases are shared with TRBD1. Germline CDR1 and CDR2: SNHLY and FYNNEI. The CDR3 extends over 15 amino acids. J gave up 8 bases and V 7 bases, and 16 bases lay outside the gene matches. CDR3 in amino acids: CASIRSLTGSGGYTF. The CDR3 DNA is TGTGCCAGCATTCGATCCTTGACAGGGTCAGGGGGCTACACCTTC.

The chain employs TRBV2 and TRBJ2-7, with a weak D call TRBD1 (6 bases). The CDR3 is made up of 15 amino acids. Germline V gene lookup returns CDR1 SNHLY and CDR2 FYNNEI. Trimming removed 2 bases at V and 5 bases at J, with 16 bases between. The chain's CDR3 is CASSESGRGVDEQYF. The CDR3, as DNA: TGTGCCAGCAGTGAAAGCGGCAGGGGAGTGGACGAGCAGTACTTC.

V and J are TRBV5-1 and TRBJ2-7; 8 bases are shared with TRBD1. The germline CDR1 and CDR2 sequences are SGHRS and YFSETQ. The V segment lost 3 bases and the J segment 0 bases; nucleotides outside the gene matches: 2. The CDR3 has 14 residues. CDR3 residues: CASSWGTGSYEQYF. The DNA of the CDR3 is TGCGCCAGCAGCTGGGGGACAGGCTCCTACGAGCAGTACTTC. The full variable domain, in which reference TRBV5-1 and TRBJ2-7 provide the parts outside the CDR3, is KAGVTQTPRYLIKTRGQQVTLSCSPISGHRSVSWYQQTPGQGLQFLFEYFSETQRNKGNFPGRFSGRQFSNSRSEMNVSTLELGDSALYLCASSWGTGSYEQYFGPGTRLTVT.

The rearrangement uses TRBV11-3 and TRBJ2-5; no clear D. This CDR3 is built from 15 residues. With 1 base removed from V and 4 bases from J, the gap between germline ends came to 13 bases. CDR1 is SGHNT and CDR2 is YENEEA in the germline V gene. This CDR3 reads CASSLGFQAGETQYF. The CDR3 nucleotides are TGTGCCAGCAGCTTAGGGTTCCAGGCAGGAGAGACCCAGTACTTC.

This chain links TRBV2 with TRBJ2-7; no firm D call. V was cut by 7 bases and J by 2 bases, with 6 bases left in between. The CDR3 contains 11 residues. The germline CDR1 and CDR2 sequences are SNHLY and FYNNEI. In DNA, the CDR3 is TGTGCCAGCATAGAAGCCTACGAGCAGTACTTC. The encoded protein is CASIEAYEQYF.

The rearrangement uses TRBV9 and TRBJ2-7; perhaps TRBD1 as D (5 bases). Germline CDR1 reads SGDLS; CDR2 reads YYNGEE. The CDR3 is made up of 13 amino acids. The ends were cut back, 0 bases at V and 6 bases at J, with 10 bases in the middle. CDR3: CASSVGGRSEQYF. Written as DNA, the CDR3 is TGTGCCAGCAGCGTAGGGGGCAGGTCCGAGCAGTACTTC. The entire variable domain, with the rest obtained from reference TRBV9 and TRBJ2-7, is as follows: DSGVTQTPKHLITATGQRVTLRCSPRSGDLSVYWYQQSLDQGLQFLIQYYNGEERAKGNILERFSAQQFPDLHSELNLSSLELGDSALYFCASSVGGRSEQYFGPGTRLTVT.

V is TRBV7-3 and J is TRBJ1-2; D unresolved. Trimming cost V 2 bases and J 2 bases, with 6 bases left between them. The CDR3 consists of 13 residues. Germline V gene data show CDR1 as SGHTA and CDR2 as FQGTGA. The CDR3 nucleotides are TGTGCCAGCAGCTTAGGGGAGAACTATGGCTACACCTTC. As protein: CASSLGENYGYTF.

The chain employs TRBV3-1 (or the pseudogene TRBV3-2) and TRBJ2-2; maybe TRBD2 (6 bases). With 2 bases removed from V and 4 bases from J, the gap between germline ends came to 14 bases. The germline gives CDR1 LGHDT, CDR2 YNNKEL (reference sequence). This CDR3 has 16 amino acids. As DNA, the CDR3 is TGTGCCAGCAGCCAATTCTTGGGAGGAGGCACCGGGGAGCTGTTTTTT. This translates into CASSQFLGGGTGELFF.